The T cell receptor beta chain described here comes from a study of blood T cell repertoires in COVID-19. Looking at the study overall: The United States, Italy and Spain provided the acute and convalescent COVID-19 samples. Nucleic acid was either cDNA or gDNA, and it came from T cells, B-cell-depleted T cells, or PBMCs.

As originally analysed: From reference gene primer amplification, estimates of nucleated cell counts were derived. Sequencing was performed with immunoSEQ multiplex PCR; in TCRdb, only in-frame clones are kept and a portion is missing. That table supplies the V and J calls and clone size; D and trimming were determined from the DNA. The sample has approximately 110,000 clones, less than 75% seen once. With 6 bases clipped from V and 0 bases from J, the junction kept 6 bases outside the gene matches. Germline V CDR1 and CDR2: SGHNT, YENEEA. The CDR3 has 17 residues. J is TRBJ2-3 and V is TRBV11-3; the match to TRBD2 covers 13 bases. The sample taken for sequencing was peripheral blood. This sequence was found in a human donor with acute or convalescent COVID-19. The donor label of this sample is uncertain. CDR3 amino acids: CASSPGTSGASTDTQYF. Here the CDR3 DNA reads TGTGCCAGCAGTCCAGGGACTAGCGGGGCTAGCACAGATACGCAGTATTTT.